A single sample is the source of the 28 T cell receptor beta chains below, sequenced in a study of blood T cell repertoires in COVID-19. Clones were read by immunoSEQ multiplex PCR, and TCRdb kept only the in-frame ones, dropping some. The data hold about 430,000 clones, with 70% to 90% observed a single time. The sequenced sample was PBMCs or T cells enriched from blood (not recorded which). Source of these receptors: a woman between 18 and 29 years old who had been exposed to COVID-19.

This clone was counted once. The chain carries TRBV5-5 and TRBJ1-5; D is perhaps TRBD1 (5 bases). Germline values: CDR1 SGHKS, CDR2 YYEKEE (reference sequence). The CDR3 has 15 residues. Trimming pared 4 bases from V and 3 bases from J, leaving 14 bases between. The CDR3 region is CASSRAGGTNQPQHF. The CDR3 DNA follows: TGTGCCAGCAGCCGGGCGGGGGGTACCAATCAGCCCCAGCATTTT.

The chain joins TRBV7-3 to TRBJ2-1, with TRBD1 as a possible D gene (6 bases). The CDR3 spans 12 residues. The V end lost 1 base, the J end lost 14 bases, and 12 bases lay between the germline ends. Germline CDR1 SGHTA, CDR2 FQGTGA. This CDR3 reads CASSLSPGEKFF. The CDR3 bases are TGTGCCAGCAGCTTAAGTCCAGGGGAGAAGTTCTTC. Complete variable domain (other parts from reference TRBV7-3 and TRBJ2-1): GAGVSQTPSNKVTEKGKYVELRCDPISGHTALYWYRQSLGQGPEFLIYFQGTGAADDSGLPNDRFFAVRPEGSVSTLKIQRTERGDSAVYLCASSLSPGEKFFGPGTRLTVL.

J is TRBJ1-3 and V is TRBV28; tentative D call: TRBD1 (5 bases). Germline assignment: CDR1 MDHEN and CDR2 SYDVKM. V was clipped by 1 base and J by 0 bases, with 22 bases between them. The CDR3 extends over 20 amino acids. CDR3 sequence reads: CASSLYAGRGAGISGNTIYF. The CDR3 DNA reads as TGTGCCAGCAGTTTATATGCGGGGAGGGGAGCGGGCATCTCTGGAAACACCATATATTTT.

This clone has only one observation. J is TRBJ2-3 and V is TRBV10-3; TRBD2 matches 11 bases. V dropped 4 bases and J dropped 6; count of bases not matched to a gene: 12. The CDR3 is 17 residues long. Germline V lookup: CDR1 ENHRY, CDR2 SYGVKD. The CDR3 sequence is CAISATLTSGREDTQYF. CDR3 sequence (DNA): TGTGCCATCAGTGCCACCTTAACTAGCGGGAGAGAGGATACGCAGTATTTT.

CDR3 DNA sequence: TGTGCCAGCAGCAGTTTTGGGGCCAACGTCCTGACTTTC. Its translation is CASSSFGANVLTF. The chain couples TRBV2 to TRBJ2-6; no definite D call. V was clipped by 6 bases and J by 3 bases, with 6 bases between them. The CDR3 contains 13 residues. Germline CDR1 is SNHLY and CDR2 is FYNNEI.

The chain links TRBV4-3 to TRBJ1-2; no reliable D call. Germline loops: CDR1 LGHNA, CDR2 YSLEER. The length of the CDR3 is 15 residues. The germline V and J ends were trimmed by 2 bases and 4 bases, with 14 bases remaining between them. Written as DNA, the CDR3 is TGCGCCAGCAGCCAAACCGGGGAACTGAGCTATGGCTACACCTTC. As protein: CASSQTGELSYGYTF.

The chain is built from TRBV4-1 and TRBJ2-5, with 12 nucleotides matching TRBD2. CDR1 is MGHRA, CDR2 YSYEKL, per germline. This CDR3 is built from 15 residues. The junction had 0 bases not matched to a gene; V was cut back by 2 bases and J by 2 bases. The CDR3 bases are TGCGCCAGCAGCCAACTAGCGGGGGGGCAAGAGACCCAGTACTTC. Protein: CASSQLAGGQETQYF.

The chain carries TRBV11-2 and TRBJ1-6; D gene ambiguous. CDR3 size: 13 residues. V shed 3 bases and J shed 6 bases, with 6 bases lying between them. Per the germline V gene, CDR1 is SGHAT and CDR2 is FQNNGV. This chain's CDR3 is CASSFHGNSPLHF. DNA for the CDR3: TGTGCCAGCAGCTTCCACGGTAATTCACCCCTCCACTTT. Supplemented by reference TRBV11-2 and TRBJ1-6, the full variable domain reads EAGVAQSPRYKIIEKRQSVAFWCNPISGHATLYWYQQILGQGPKLLIQFQNNGVVDDSQLPKDRFSAERLKGVDSTLKIQPAKLEDSAVYLCASSFHGNSPLHFGNGTRLTVT.

The V call is TRBV28, the J call TRBJ2-5; 9 bases match TRBD2. J lost 7 bases, V lost 5 bases, and 2 bases had no gene match. CDR3 size: 12 residues. Germline V gene lookup returns CDR1 MDHEN and CDR2 SYDVKM. DNA of the CDR3: TGTGCCAGCAGTGCGGGGGGGAGGACCCAGTACTTC. It is translated as CASSAGGRTQYF.

The rearrangement joins TRBV27 to TRBJ2-6; 7 bases fit TRBD1. CDR1 is MNHEY, CDR2 SMNVEV, per germline (reference sequence). J was trimmed by 3 bases and V by 10 bases; bases with no gene match: 9. The CDR3 has 15 residues. The CDR3 sequence: CATAFSGGGANVLTF. The CDR3 DNA is TGTGCCACCGCCTTCTCAGGGGGTGGGGCCAACGTCCTGACTTTC.

The chain's CDR3 is CASKTDSPASYEQYF. In DNA form, the CDR3 reads TGCGCCAGCAAAACCGACAGTCCGGCTAGCTACGAGCAGTACTTC. This sequence joins TRBV5-1 and TRBJ2-7, with D maybe TRBD1 (5 bases). Germline-derived CDR1 and CDR2 are SGHRS and YFSETQ. Trimming stripped 6 bases from V and 3 bases from J, with 19 bases between. The CDR3 is 15 residues long. The full variable domain, completed using reference TRBV5-1 and TRBJ2-7, is KAGVTQTPRYLIKTRGQQVTLSCSPISGHRSVSWYQQTPGQGLQFLFEYFSETQRNKGNFPGRFSGRQFSNSRSEMNVSTLELGDSALYLCASKTDSPASYEQYFGPGTRLTVT.

The chain uses TRBV19 and TRBJ2-5; TRBD2 aligns across 13 bases. Germline CDR1 reads LNHDA; CDR2 reads SQIVND (reference sequence). The CDR3 covers 16 residues. After removal of 5 bases from V and 3 bases from J, the junction contained 6 bases not matched to a gene. The CDR3 loop is CASSSRTSGGKETQYF. CDR3 bases: TGTGCCAGTAGTTCGCGGACTAGCGGGGGTAAAGAGACCCAGTACTTC.

The chain couples TRBV13 to TRBJ2-3; 9 bases are shared with TRBD1. The CDR3 is made up of 16 amino acids. Germline-derived CDR1 and CDR2 are PRHDT and FYEKMQ (reference sequence). V lost 5 bases, J lost 4 bases, and 10 bases stayed unmatched. CDR3 in DNA: TGTGCCAGCAGCGCCCCGGGACAGGGATCGGCAGATACGCAGTATTTT. Its protein product is CASSAPGQGSADTQYF.

The V and J genes are TRBV5-1 and TRBJ2-5, with D unresolved. CDR1 and CDR2 from the germline V gene are SGHRS and YFSETQ. The ends were cut back, 5 bases at V and 1 base at J, with 9 bases in the middle. There are 13 residues in the CDR3. CDR3 region: CASSYTLQETQYF. CDR3 bases: TGCGCCAGCAGTTACACCCTCCAAGAGACCCAGTACTTC. The full variable domain, its missing parts supplied by reference TRBV5-1 and TRBJ2-5, is KAGVTQTPRYLIKTRGQQVTLSCSPISGHRSVSWYQQTPGQGLQFLFEYFSETQRNKGNFPGRFSGRQFSNSRSEMNVSTLELGDSALYLCASSYTLQETQYFGPGTRLLVL.

The V gene is TRBV5-1, the J gene TRBJ1-5; D not certain. Germline V gene data show CDR1 as SGHRS and CDR2 as YFSETQ. The CDR3 runs 15 residues. The V end was cut by 0 bases, the J end by 0 bases, with 7 bases between. The CDR3 sequence: CASSLVPDSNQPQHF. Here the CDR3 DNA reads TGCGCCAGCAGCTTGGTACCAGATAGCAATCAGCCCCAGCATTTT.

This clone has more than one count but fewer than ten. The rearrangement links TRBV11-2 to TRBJ2-3; TRBD1 matches at 8 bases. With V trimmed by 5 bases and J by 7 bases, 8 bases remained unmatched. Looked up from germline, CDR1 is SGHAT and CDR2 is FQNNGV. The CDR3 sequence is 14 residues long. CDR3 protein: CASSPQDRANTQYF. The CDR3 DNA is TGTGCCAGCAGCCCACAGGACAGGGCGAATACGCAGTATTTT. The variable domain in full, with the rest retrieved from reference TRBV11-2 and TRBJ2-3, is EAGVAQSPRYKIIEKRQSVAFWCNPISGHATLYWYQQILGQGPKLLIQFQNNGVVDDSQLPKDRFSAERLKGVDSTLKIQPAKLEDSAVYLCASSPQDRANTQYFGPGTRLTVL.

This clone was observed once. The V call is TRBV28, the J call TRBJ1-2; D may be TRBD1 (6 bases). This CDR3 spans 16 amino acids. V lost 2 bases, J lost 4 bases, and 17 bases lay in between. Germline V CDR1 and CDR2: MDHEN, SYDVKM. The CDR3 sequence: CASSLTGPTEGYGYTF. The CDR3 bases are TGTGCCAGCAGTTTAACAGGGCCGACCGAAGGCTATGGCTACACCTTC.

The rearrangement links TRBV14 to TRBJ1-2, with D hard to call. Germline V gene data show CDR1 as SGHDN and CDR2 as FVKESK. Trimming removed 1 base from V and 2 bases from J, with 17 bases in between. This CDR3 has 17 amino acids. CDR3 in amino acids: CASSQVPTPGLNYGYTF. The CDR3 DNA is TGTGCCAGCAGCCAAGTGCCCACCCCGGGTTTGAACTATGGCTACACCTTC.

The chain links TRBV24-1 to TRBJ2-2, with a tentative D call TRBD1 (6 bases). Germline loops: CDR1 KGHDR, CDR2 SFDVKD. Trimming removed 3 bases at V and 2 bases at J, with 9 bases between. This CDR3 contains 15 residues. The CDR3 nucleotides read TGTGCCACCAGTGATCCAGGGGTTAACACCGGGGAGCTGTTTTTT. Encoded protein: CATSDPGVNTGELFF.

A single count supports this clone. The chain recombines TRBV5-4 with TRBJ2-1; no firm D call. The V and J ends lost 7 bases and 8 bases respectively, with 10 bases between them. Per the germline V gene, CDR1 is SGHNT and CDR2 is YYREEE (reference sequence). The CDR3 has 11 amino acids. As DNA, the CDR3 is TGTGCCAGCCACTTCGATCATGAGCAGTTCTTC. Protein: CASHFDHEQFF.

This chain links TRBV7-9 with TRBJ1-6; 10 nucleotides align to TRBD1. CDR1 and CDR2 (germline): SEHNR, FQNEAQ (reference sequence). V shed 5 bases and J 8 bases; nucleotides not matched to a gene: 6. The CDR3 covers 15 residues. The CDR3 is CASSPGQGEYSPLHF. The CDR3 DNA reads TGTGCCAGCAGCCCAGGACAGGGGGAATATTCACCCCTCCACTTT.

The CDR3 DNA follows: TGTGCCAGCAGCCAACGCTTGAGGTTTAGCAATCAGCCCCAGCATTTT. Its protein product is CASSQRLRFSNQPQHF. The rearrangement uses TRBV5-6 and TRBJ1-5; no clear D gene. Germline V gives CDR1 SGHDT, CDR2 YYEEEE. The CDR3 sequence is 16 residues long. With 4 bases removed from V and 0 bases from J, the gap between germline ends came to 14 bases. Filled out from reference TRBV5-6 and TRBJ1-5, the complete variable domain reads DAGVTQSPTHLIKTRGQQVTLRCSPKSGHDTVSWYQQALGQGPQFIFQYYEEEERQRGNFPDRFSGHQFPNYSSELNVNALLLGDSALYLCASSQRLRFSNQPQHFGDGTRLSIL.

The genes are TRBV19 and TRBJ2-7; 7 positions match TRBD2. The germline gives CDR1 LNHDA, CDR2 SQIVND (reference sequence). The V gene end was trimmed by 4 bases and the J gene end by 2 bases; junction bases not matched to a gene: 8. The CDR3 contains 15 residues. As DNA, the CDR3 is TGTGCCAGTAGTACCCGGGAGGCTGGCCCCTACGAGCAGTACTTC. Encoded protein: CASSTREAGPYEQYF.

The CDR3 loop reads CASSTVVQETQYF. The CDR3 nucleotides are TGTGCCAGTAGTACGGTGGTCCAAGAGACCCAGTACTTC. The chain carries TRBV19 and TRBJ2-5; no definite D call. V lost 4 bases and J 1 base, leaving 7 bases between the germline ends. Germline assignment: CDR1 LNHDA and CDR2 SQIVND (reference sequence). This CDR3 comprises 13 residues.

V gene TRBV7-9 combines with J gene TRBJ1-1; D gene uncertain. The CDR3 spans 15 residues. With 5 bases removed from V and 1 base from J, the gap between germline ends came to 14 bases. Germline values: CDR1 SEHNR, CDR2 FQNEAQ (reference sequence). CDR3 residues: CASSLGSPPNTEAFF. The DNA for the CDR3 is TGTGCCAGCAGCCTAGGTAGTCCGCCGAACACTGAAGCTTTCTTT.

V usage is TRBV19 and J usage is TRBJ2-7, with D possibly TRBD2 on 7 matching bases. CDR3 length: 14 residues. The V gene's germline CDR1 is LNHDA and CDR2 SQIVND (reference sequence). Trimming stripped 5 bases from V and 2 bases from J, with 13 bases between. This CDR3 reads CASSGGATPYEQYF. The CDR3 bases are TGTGCCAGTAGTGGGGGGGCAACCCCCTACGAGCAGTACTTC.

The chain has TRBV7-9 and TRBJ2-7; D perhaps matches TRBD1 (5 bases). The CDR3 extends over 14 amino acids. The germline V and J ends were trimmed by 5 bases and 1 base, with 12 bases remaining between them. The germline CDR1 and CDR2 sequences are SEHNR and FQNEAQ (reference sequence). The CDR3 reads CASSPLDTSYEQYF. The CDR3 nucleotides are TGTGCCAGCAGCCCTCTGGACACTTCCTACGAGCAGTACTTC.

This chain uses TRBV5-6 with TRBJ2-4, with D unresolved. The CDR3 totals 15 residues. Germline V lookup: CDR1 SGHDT, CDR2 YYEEEE. With 4 bases removed from V and 3 bases from J, the gap between germline ends came to 14 bases. CDR3 coding DNA: TGTGCCAGCAGCCAGTTTGTGTCCCACAAAAACATTCAGTACTTC. It translates to CASSQFVSHKNIQYF.